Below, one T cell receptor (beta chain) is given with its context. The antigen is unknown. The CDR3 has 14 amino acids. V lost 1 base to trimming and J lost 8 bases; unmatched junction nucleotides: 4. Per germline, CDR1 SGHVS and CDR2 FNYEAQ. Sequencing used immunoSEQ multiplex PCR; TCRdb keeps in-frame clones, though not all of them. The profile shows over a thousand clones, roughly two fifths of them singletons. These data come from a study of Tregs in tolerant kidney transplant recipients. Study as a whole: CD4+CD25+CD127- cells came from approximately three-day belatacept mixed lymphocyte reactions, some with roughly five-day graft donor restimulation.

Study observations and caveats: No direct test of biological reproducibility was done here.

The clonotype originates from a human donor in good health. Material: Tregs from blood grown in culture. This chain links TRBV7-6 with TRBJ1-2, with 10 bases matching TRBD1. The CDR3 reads CASSLDDRGRGYTF. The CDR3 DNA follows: TGTGCCAGCAGCTTAGATGACAGGGGGCGAGGCTACACCTTC.